This T cell receptor (beta chain) appears in the sequencing data of a study of control samples from healthy donors and cancer patients. TCRdb keeps only in-frame clones here, not all; method: immunoSEQ multiplex PCR. The sample shows about 190,000 clones, and around 2% sits with its ten largest clones. This CDR3 is built from 16 residues. Trimming took off 4 bases at V and 4 bases at J, with 19 bases between the two ends. CDR1 and CDR2 (germline): MNHEY, SVGEGT. The sequenced sample consisted of blood. The clonotype comes from a woman under 40 in good health. The chain recombines TRBV6-2 or TRBV6-3 with TRBJ1-1; D possibly corresponds to TRBD1 (5 bases). The CDR3 DNA sequence: TGTGCCAGCAGTTTTATTCTTTTTAGGGGATCCACTGAAGCTTTCTTT. Its translation: CASSFILFRGSTEAFF.